This T cell receptor (beta chain) was captured in a study of OX40 agonist ivuxolimab in advanced cancers. Regarding the research as a whole: The costimulatory receptor OX40 (CD134) was targeted by ivuxolimab, a fully human IgG2 agonistic monoclonal antibody. The point of sequencing TCRbeta in the periphery was to test whether ivuxolimab changed TCR sequence diversity and drove clonal T-cell expansion. Among the approximately 54 dose-escalation patients, roughly 20 had hepatocellular carcinoma, some 15 melanoma, 9 renal cell carcinoma and 9 head and neck cancer. The monotherapy dose-escalation portion (N ≈ 57 patients) of the phase I ivuxolimab trial is reported in the paper. Partial responses were achieved by three dose-escalation patients, of whom one had hepatocellular carcinoma and two had cutaneous melanoma. Patients were allowed to have had prior anti-PD-1, anti-PD-L1 or anti-CTLA-4 therapy, and more than 30% of the dose-escalation patients had previously received checkpoint inhibitors. Intravenous ivuxolimab was administered to patients every 2 weeks at six dose levels: 0.01, 0.1, 0.3, 1.5, 3 and 10 mg/kg. A male proportion of 82.7% and a mean age of about 60 years, ranging from about 20 to 85, were recorded for the dose-escalation cohort. Overall study outcomes, separate from this receptor: At doses of 0.1 to 3.0 mg/kg, clonal expansion of both CD4+ and CD8+ blood T cells was observed from baseline to week 6. On average, CD8+ T cells showed more expanded clones than CD4+ T cells after ivuxolimab. In the 0.1-3.0 mg/kg groups, partial responders had among the lowest normalized peripheral clonal expansion, particularly in CD8+ T cells. The antigen specificity of the clonally expanded peripheral T cells was not determined. Low levels of normalized T-cell clonal expansion were also seen in some nonresponding patients.

Taken from cysteine to phenylalanine, the CDR3 has 15 residues. Solely the CDR3 DNA is kept, with 45 bases framed from the first base. From the germline V gene (reference sequence), CDR1 is LNHNV and CDR2 is YYDKDF. V was cut back by 2 bases and J by 2 bases, leaving a gap of 12 bases between them. The trial excluded patients who had a history of autoimmune disease or who were on systemic immunosuppression. Peripheral blood for TCR sequencing was collected from all dose cohorts at baseline, on cycle 4 day 1, and on cycle 7 day 1. The samples were drawn from a first-in-human, open-label, multicenter phase I dose-escalation trial of ivuxolimab. Adults with locally advanced or metastatic melanoma, renal cell, hepatocellular, or head and neck squamous cell carcinoma were enrolled in the trial. Before TCR sequencing, CD4+ T cells and CD8+ T cells were sorted from peripheral blood as separate populations.

In regard to this clone: Its antigen target is currently unknown. No much larger clone is present one base from it, and per-base qualities are unavailable.

Genomic DNA was isolated from the sorted cells so that the TCRbeta CDR3 region could be sequenced. The immunoSEQ Assay was used to sequence the TCRbeta CDR3 regions. Held by TCRdb, this immuneACCESS table contains in-frame sequences only and omits some clones. Under half of the omission traces to an unresolved V gene where checked; the cause of the rest is unknown. Recorded for this sample are about 81,000 clones; around 84% of them occurred a single time. Around 7% of the sample belongs to the ten largest clones. This specimen consisted of CD4+ or CD8+ T cells sorted from blood, obtained in a trial of the OX40 agonist ivuxolimab. This clonotype was sampled from an adult with an advanced solid tumor such as melanoma, head and neck, liver or kidney cancer. Recombination joined TRBV15 with TRBJ2-5, with the D gene too uncertain to name. The DNA sequence follows: TGTGCCACCAGCAGACCCAAGTTGGGGCAAGAGACCCAGTACTTC. The encoded protein is CATSRPKLGQETQYF. The reference TRBV15 and TRBJ2-5 proteins fill in what lies around the CDR3, so the full variable domain reads DAMVIQNPRYQVTQFGKPVTLSCSQTLNHNVMYWYQQKSSQAPKLLFHYYDKDFNNEADTPDNFQSRRPNTSFCFLDIRSPGLGDTAMYLCATSRPKLGQETQYFGPGTRLLVL.